Shown below are 5 T cell receptor beta chains from a single sample sequenced in a study of blood T cells in healthy people across ages. A J-beta primer mix and a sample-barcoded 5' primer were used in a second PCR of roughly 7 to 12 cycles. One entry per CDR3 protein results from TCRdb running MiXCR on the 5' RACE reads. In the table there are around 500,000 distinct CDR3 sequences, around 48% of which are singletons. The sample comprised blood. All receptors come from an elderly man in good health.

This clonotype showed up just a few times. The CDR3 sequence is CASSEWTGLSYEQYF. Here the CDR3 DNA reads TGTGCCAGCAGTGAGTGGACGGGCCTCTCCTACGAGCAGTACTTC. The chain carries TRBV25-1 and TRBJ2-7; D is ambiguous. The ends were cut back, 3 bases at V and 0 bases at J, with 12 bases in the middle. The length of the CDR3 is 15 residues. CDR1 is MGHDK and CDR2 is SYGVNS in the germline V gene.

V gene TRBV6-2 or TRBV6-3 combines with J gene TRBJ2-1; 7 nucleotides line up with TRBD1. The V gene end was trimmed by 6 bases and the J gene end by 5 bases; junction bases not matched to a gene: 13. The CDR3 spans 16 residues. Germline-derived CDR1 and CDR2 are MNHEY and SVGEGT. CDR3 DNA: TGTGCCAGCAGCAGAACCGACAGGGCATTGCACAATGAGCAGTTCTTC. It codes for CASSRTDRALHNEQFF.

This sequence joins TRBV18 and TRBJ2-7; no definite D call. The CDR3 totals 13 residues. Germline loops: CDR1 KGHSH, CDR2 LQKENI. V lost 1 base and J 7 bases, leaving 11 bases between the germline ends. CDR3 DNA: TGTGCCAGCTCACCACTTGCTGGAGAAGAGCAGTACTTC. Its protein is CASSPLAGEEQYF.

The J gene is TRBJ2-3, the V gene TRBV9; D not resolved. The CDR3 covers 15 residues. Germline values: CDR1 SGDLS, CDR2 YYNGEE. Trimming stripped 0 bases from V and 0 bases from J, with 8 bases between. DNA of the CDR3: TGTGCCAGCAGCGTAGGGTTCTCTAGCACAGATACGCAGTATTTT. Amino acid sequence: CASSVGFSSTDTQYF.

J is TRBJ1-3 and V is TRBV7-2; the D gene is possibly TRBD1 (6 bases). The CDR3 sequence is 13 residues long. CDR1 is SGHTA and CDR2 is FQGNSA in the germline V gene. Trimming shortened V by 1 base and J by 7 bases, and 8 bases separated the two germline ends. The DNA for the CDR3 is TGTGCCAGCAGCTTAGGGGGGCCGAACACCATATATTTT. Protein: CASSLGGPNTIYF.